The 29 T cell receptor beta chains presented below share a single source sample, sequenced in a study of Ad26.COV2.S vaccination and SARS-CoV-2 variants. The treatment denotes: some 20 received Ad26.COV2.S at low or high dose, single or two shots; about 5 received placebo; per-sample allocation not given. Collection of the samples took place on day 63 after the first injection of vaccine or placebo. Sequencing was performed with immunoSEQ multiplex PCR; in TCRdb, only in-frame clones are kept and a portion is missing. Of 330,000 or so clones listed, approximately 87% are singletons. The source was peripheral blood, collected in a trial of Ad26.COV2.S vaccine versus placebo. These receptor sequences come from a person between 18 and 65 years old who received the Ad26.COV2.S COVID-19 vaccine or a placebo.

The chain has TRBV21-1 and TRBJ1-2. TRBV21-1 is a pseudogene. The CDR3 runs to 14 residues. The CDR3 region is CASSKAPGAGIYTF. CDR3 nucleotide sequence: TGTGCCAGCAGCAAAGCTCCGGGAGCGGGAATCTACACCTTC.

This clone occurred once. The chain joins TRBV6-5 to TRBJ2-1; 9 bases agree with TRBD1. The CDR3 totals 14 residues. Germline CDR1 reads MNHEY; CDR2 reads SVGAGI. Losses at the gene ends were 6 bases for V and 4 bases for J; bases not matched to a gene: 4. The CDR3 loop is CASRSGTGYNEQFF. CDR3 coding DNA: TGTGCCAGCAGATCCGGGACAGGGTACAATGAGCAGTTCTTC.

V usage is TRBV9 and J usage is TRBJ2-3, with D perhaps assigned TRBD1 or TRBD2 (5 bases each). The CDR3 runs to 15 residues. V dropped 3 bases and J dropped 1 base, with 12 bases sitting between them. Per the germline V gene, CDR1 is SGDLS and CDR2 is YYNGEE. DNA for the CDR3: TGTGCCAGCAGCGCCCGGGACGGTCGCACAGATACGCAGTATTTT. Translated, it gives CASSARDGRTDTQYF.

The gene calls are TRBV20-1 and TRBJ2-3; 11 nucleotides line up with TRBD2. This CDR3 has 14 residues. CDR1 DFQATT and CDR2 SNEGSKA come from the germline V gene (reference sequence). J was trimmed by 5 bases and V by 3 bases; bases with no gene match: 4. The CDR3 region has the DNA TGCAGTGCTAGTGGGACTAGCGGTGAAGATACGCAGTATTTT. As protein: CSASGTSGEDTQYF.

The chain links TRBV24-1 to TRBJ1-2, with TRBD1 as a possible D gene (5 bases). The germline V gene has CDR1 KGHDR and CDR2 SFDVKD. This CDR3 has 13 amino acids. The V and J ends lost 6 bases and 3 bases respectively, with 10 bases between them. The CDR3 region is CATSFGGYYGYTF. Written as DNA, the CDR3 is TGTGCCACCAGTTTTGGGGGTTACTATGGCTACACCTTC.

Worth noting for this clone: A junction end diverges from the germline sequence, so it may reflect a read error. CDR3 sequence (DNA): TGTGCCAGCACGCTGGACAGGGTCGGTTCCTTC. Residues: CASTLDRVGSF. The V and J genes are TRBV2 and TRBJ1-2, with 8 bases that match TRBD1. Germline V gene sequence: CDR1 SNHLY, CDR2 FYNNEI. The CDR3 spans 11 residues.

The rearrangement joins TRBV6-2 or TRBV6-3 to TRBJ2-7, with D unclear. Germline V gene lookup returns CDR1 MNHEY and CDR2 SVGEGT. The CDR3 consists of 12 residues. Trimming took 5 bases from V and 4 from J, leaving 9 bases between them. For the CDR3, the DNA is TGTGCCAGCAGTCGTACGCCTTACGAGCAGTACGTC. Translating it yields CASSRTPYEQYV.

J is TRBJ1-1 and V is TRBV5-5, with D perhaps matching TRBD1 (6 bases). Germline-derived CDR1 and CDR2 are SGHKS and YYEKEE (reference sequence). The germline V and J ends were trimmed by 0 bases and 1 base, with 13 bases remaining between them. This CDR3 region has 16 residues. The CDR3 region is CASSLARGGQNTEAFF. The CDR3, as DNA: TGTGCCAGCAGCTTGGCCCGGGGGGGGCAGAACACTGAAGCTTTCTTT.

This clone has only one observation. The chain combines TRBV6-6 with TRBJ1-3; D unresolved. Germline lookup yields CDR1 MNHNY and CDR2 SVGAGI (reference sequence). V lost 6 bases and J 7 bases, leaving 10 bases between the germline ends. CDR3 length: 12 amino acids. Written as DNA, the CDR3 is TGTGCCAGCAGCGAACCTTGGAACACCATATATTTT. Translating it yields CASSEPWNTIYF.

This clone was counted a few times. The chain is built from TRBV7-2 and TRBJ1-4, with D unclear. Germline CDR1 reads SGHTA; CDR2 reads FQGNSA. Deletions cut 5 bases from V and 4 bases from J, with 11 bases between. The CDR3 is 14 amino acids. CDR3 protein: CASSPGLNNEKLFF. In DNA form, the CDR3 reads TGTGCCAGCAGCCCAGGCCTGAATAATGAAAAACTGTTTTTT.

The chain combines TRBV9 with TRBJ2-2, with TRBD1 identical over 7 bases. With 7 bases clipped from V and 6 bases from J, the junction kept 6 bases outside the gene matches. Looked up from germline, CDR1 is SGDLS and CDR2 is YYNGEE. CDR3 size: 13 residues. The CDR3 loop is CASRTTGSGELFF. CDR3 nucleotide sequence: TGTGCCAGCCGAACGACAGGGTCCGGGGAGCTGTTTTTT.

V gene TRBV19 combines with J gene TRBJ2-3, with 8 bases matching TRBD2. Germline V gives CDR1 LNHDA, CDR2 SQIVND (reference sequence). The CDR3 is 15 amino acids. The V segment lost 5 bases and the J segment 2 bases; nucleotides outside the gene matches: 6. CDR3 in DNA: TGTGCCAGTAGTCCCCGGGGGGGGACCACAGATACGCAGTATTTT. This sequence encodes CASSPRGGTTDTQYF.

The chain is built from TRBV7-9 and TRBJ1-6; D not certain. Germline V gene lookup returns CDR1 SEHNR and CDR2 FQNEAQ (reference sequence). Between the trimmed V and J ends, which lost 8 bases and 7 bases, there was a span of 15 bases. The CDR3 is 14 amino acids. The CDR3 nucleotides read TGTGCCAGCGCCCCTCAGCCTTCCAATTCACCCCTCCACTTT. This gives the protein CASAPQPSNSPLHF.

V and J are TRBV7-6 and TRBJ1-1; tentative D call: TRBD1 (6 bases). The V and J ends lost 5 bases and 3 bases respectively, with 13 bases between them. The germline CDR1 and CDR2 sequences are SGHVS and FNYEAQ. This CDR3 region has 14 residues. CDR3 sequence (DNA): TGTGCCAGCAGCCCGAGGGGGAGTTACACTGAAGCTTTCTTT. Protein sequence: CASSPRGSYTEAFF.

The V and J genes are TRBV2 and TRBJ2-6, with TRBD2 as a possible D gene (6 bases). Germline-derived CDR1 and CDR2 are SNHLY and FYNNEI. CDR3 size: 15 residues. The V end lost 5 bases, the J end lost 3 bases, and 11 bases lay between the germline ends. CDR3 amino acids: CASSLGGFGANVLTF. The CDR3 region has the DNA TGTGCCAGCAGTCTCGGAGGGTTTGGGGCCAACGTCCTGACTTTC. The entire variable domain, with the rest obtained from reference TRBV2 and TRBJ2-6, is as follows: EPEVTQTPSHQVTQMGQEVILRCVPISNHLYFYWYRQILGQKVEFLVSFYNNEISEKSEIFDDQFSVERPDGSNFTLKIRSTKLEDSAMYFCASSLGGFGANVLTFGAGSRLTVL.

This chain links TRBV11-2 with TRBJ2-3, with D possibly matching TRBD2 (6 bases). Trimming removed 0 bases from V and 5 bases from J, with 24 bases in between. CDR1 is SGHAT and CDR2 is FQNNGV in the germline V gene. This CDR3 comprises 19 residues. The CDR3: CASSLDGWGETGVQDTQYF. Written as DNA, the CDR3 is TGTGCCAGCAGCTTAGATGGGTGGGGGGAAACGGGAGTCCAAGATACGCAGTATTTT. The full variable domain, with the rest looked up from reference TRBV11-2 and TRBJ2-3, is EAGVAQSPRYKIIEKRQSVAFWCNPISGHATLYWYQQILGQGPKLLIQFQNNGVVDDSQLPKDRFSAERLKGVDSTLKIQPAKLEDSAVYLCASSLDGWGETGVQDTQYFGPGTRLTVL.

The V gene is TRBV6-5, the J gene TRBJ2-1, with D hard to call. Trimming shortened V by 6 bases and J by 5 bases, and 17 bases separated the two germline ends. This CDR3 has 15 residues. Per the germline V gene, CDR1 is MNHEY and CDR2 is SVGAGI. The CDR3, as DNA: TGTGCCAGCAGCCCGTCCTGGGCAGCCAACAATGAGCAGTTCTTC. Translation: CASSPSWAANNEQFF.

The chain combines TRBV6-2 or TRBV6-3 with TRBJ2-5; 9 bases align to TRBD1. The CDR3 contains 16 residues. Looked up from germline, CDR1 is MNHEY and CDR2 is SVGEGT. The trim removed 5 bases at V and 5 bases at J, leaving 12 bases unmatched. This chain's CDR3 is CASSIQGAIEKETQYF. The CDR3 coding sequence is TGTGCCAGCAGTATACAGGGGGCGATTGAAAAGGAGACCCAGTACTTC.

V usage is TRBV6-2 or TRBV6-3 and J usage is TRBJ2-5, with TRBD2 matching over 14 bases. The germline V gene encodes CDR1 MNHEY and CDR2 SVGEGT. Trimming removed 4 bases from V and 2 bases from J; junction bases left unmatched: 3. This CDR3 comprises 16 residues. The CDR3 here is CASSSGLAGGQETQYF. DNA for the CDR3: TGTGCCAGCAGTTCTGGACTAGCGGGGGGTCAAGAGACCCAGTACTTC.

This sequence joins TRBV6-2 or TRBV6-3 and TRBJ2-2; D unclear. The CDR3 length is 16 residues. The germline V gene encodes CDR1 MNHEY and CDR2 SVGEGT. Trimming removed 5 bases at V and 5 bases at J, with 18 bases between. This CDR3 is CASSGDNPSWTGELFF. The CDR3 nucleotides read TGTGCCAGCAGTGGCGACAACCCCTCCTGGACCGGGGAGCTGTTTTTT.

To note about this clone: At the DNA level, this CDR3 is encoded by other sequences in the same sample as well. J is TRBJ2-3 and V is TRBV5-1; 8 bases line up with TRBD2. This CDR3 is 15 amino acids long. The germline CDR1 and CDR2 sequences are SGHRS and YFSETQ. Trimming cost V 0 bases and J 2 bases; bases outside gene matches: 2. The CDR3 sequence is CASSLAGGPTDTQYF. CDR3 coding DNA: TGCGCCAGCAGCTTGGCGGGAGGGCCCACAGATACGCAGTATTTT.

This chain connects TRBV6-5 to TRBJ1-2, with D unclear. This CDR3 region has 12 residues. From germline, CDR1 is MNHEY and CDR2 SVGAGI. V was pared by 7 bases and J by 1 base, with 7 bases between. The CDR3 protein is CASKVDNYGYTF. DNA of the CDR3: TGTGCCAGCAAGGTTGATAACTATGGCTACACCTTC.

As regards this clone: No conserved phenylalanine or tryptophan is present at the end of the CDR3, so a read error is the likely explanation. It is unclear where the CDR3 begins or ends on the DNA, so no DNA is shown, and the CDR3 is as TCRdb lists it. This chain links TRBV4-1 with TRBJ1-1. Germline V gene sequence: CDR1 MGHRA, CDR2 YSYEKL. The CDR3 adds up to 12 amino acids, both ends counted. The CDR3 sequence: CASSHTGEGIII.

V usage is TRBV23-1 and J usage is TRBJ2-7, with 11 bases identical to TRBD2. TRBV23-1 belongs to the ORF category, with a function that is uncertain. V lost 4 bases to trimming and J lost 0 bases; unmatched junction nucleotides: 11. The CDR3 contains 18 residues. DNA of the CDR3: TGCGCCAGCAGTCCTCAGGAAGGACTAGCGGGTTTCTCCTACGAGCAGTACGTC. Protein: CASSPQEGLAGFSYEQYV.

The chain combines TRBV7-9 with TRBJ2-7, with 10 positions matching TRBD1. The CDR3 length is 15 residues. Germline CDR1 reads SEHNR; CDR2 reads FQNEAQ (reference sequence). The V segment lost 4 bases and the J segment 0 bases; nucleotides outside the gene matches: 3. CDR3 DNA: TGTGCCAGCAGCTCCAGGACAGGGGGCTCCTACGAGCAGTACTTC. Amino acids: CASSSRTGGSYEQYF. Supplemented by reference TRBV7-9 and TRBJ2-7, the full variable domain reads DTGVSQNPRHKITKRGQNVTFRCDPISEHNRLYWYRQTLGQGPEFLTYFQNEAQLEKSRLLSDRFSAERPKGSFSTLEIQRTEQGDSAMYLCASSSRTGGSYEQYFGPGTRLTVT.

The chain recombines TRBV6-2 or TRBV6-3 with TRBJ2-3; possibly TRBD1 or TRBD2 for D (5 bases each). The CDR3 is made up of 18 amino acids. Trimming pared 2 bases from V and 0 bases from J, leaving 18 bases between. CDR1 is MNHEY, CDR2 SVGEGT, per germline. The CDR3 loop reads CASSYESGRRTSTDTQYF. For the CDR3, the DNA is TGTGCCAGCAGTTACGAATCGGGACGACGGACTAGCACAGATACGCAGTATTTT.

The CDR3 sequence is CATDLGTGQETQYF. CDR3 coding DNA: TGTGCCACTGACCTAGGGACAGGCCAAGAGACCCAGTACTTC. This chain connects TRBV10-3 to TRBJ2-5, with 8 bases lining up with TRBD1. Trimming at V came to 10 bases and at J to 1 base, leaving 8 bases not matched to a gene. The CDR3 has 14 amino acids. The germline V gene encodes CDR1 ENHRY and CDR2 SYGVKD.

This clone has more than one count but fewer than ten. The chain employs TRBV28 and TRBJ1-5, with D possibly TRBD1 on 6 matching bases. This CDR3 spans 15 amino acids. Per the germline V gene, CDR1 is MDHEN and CDR2 is SYDVKM. V lost 8 bases and J 5 bases, leaving 19 bases between the germline ends. CDR3 sequence (DNA): TGTGCCAGCGCAGGGTTGGACAGATTCTATCAGCCCCAGCATTTT. It translates to CASAGLDRFYQPQHF.

V and J are TRBV7-2 and TRBJ1-5; no definite D call. Trimming pared 5 bases from V and 1 base from J, leaving 6 bases between. This CDR3 contains 13 residues. Germline V gene data show CDR1 as SGHTA and CDR2 as FQGNSA. The CDR3 loop reads CASSALSNQPQHF. DNA of the CDR3: TGTGCCAGCAGCGCTTTGAGCAATCAGCCCCAGCATTTT.